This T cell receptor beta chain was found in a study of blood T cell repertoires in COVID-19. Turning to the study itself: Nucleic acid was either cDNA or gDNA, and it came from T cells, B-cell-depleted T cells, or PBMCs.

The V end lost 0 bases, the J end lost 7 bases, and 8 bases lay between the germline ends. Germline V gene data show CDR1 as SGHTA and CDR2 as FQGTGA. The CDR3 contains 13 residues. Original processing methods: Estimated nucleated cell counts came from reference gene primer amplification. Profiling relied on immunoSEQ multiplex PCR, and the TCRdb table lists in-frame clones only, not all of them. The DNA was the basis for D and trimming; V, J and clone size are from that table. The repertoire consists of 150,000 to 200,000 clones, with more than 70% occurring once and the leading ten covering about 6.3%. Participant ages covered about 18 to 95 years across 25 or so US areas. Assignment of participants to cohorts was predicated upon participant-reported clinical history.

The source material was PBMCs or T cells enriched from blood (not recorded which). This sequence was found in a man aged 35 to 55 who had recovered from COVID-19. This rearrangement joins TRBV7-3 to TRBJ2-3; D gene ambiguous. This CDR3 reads CASSLTKEHTQYF. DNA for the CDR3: TGTGCCAGCAGCTTAACTAAGGAGCATACGCAGTATTTT.